The clone carrying this T cell receptor (beta chain) has at least ten counts. What it binds is not known. There are 15 residues in the CDR3. The germline V and J ends were trimmed by 4 bases and 1 base, with 11 bases remaining between them. Germline loops: CDR1 SGHTA, CDR2 FQGNSA. This entry comes from a study of early T cells in non-severe SARS-CoV-2 infection. The study's findings and limits: Missing private and CD4 specificities, VDJdb matching favored anti-spike CD8 responses.

Attached unique molecular identifiers marked individual cDNA molecules. In TCRdb, the 5' RACE reads were re-called with MiXCR into one record per CDR3 protein. Among around 26,000 distinct CDR3 sequences listed, about 5.1% were seen once. This TCR derives from an adult who was a healthcare worker with PCR-confirmed SARS-CoV-2 infection or an uninfected control (not recorded which). Sequencing was carried out using whole blood. The rearrangement links TRBV7-2 to TRBJ1-5; no clear D gene. The CDR3 is CASSSTPNSNQPQHF. CDR3 DNA: TGTGCCAGCAGCTCCACACCGAACAGCAATCAGCCCCAGCATTTT.